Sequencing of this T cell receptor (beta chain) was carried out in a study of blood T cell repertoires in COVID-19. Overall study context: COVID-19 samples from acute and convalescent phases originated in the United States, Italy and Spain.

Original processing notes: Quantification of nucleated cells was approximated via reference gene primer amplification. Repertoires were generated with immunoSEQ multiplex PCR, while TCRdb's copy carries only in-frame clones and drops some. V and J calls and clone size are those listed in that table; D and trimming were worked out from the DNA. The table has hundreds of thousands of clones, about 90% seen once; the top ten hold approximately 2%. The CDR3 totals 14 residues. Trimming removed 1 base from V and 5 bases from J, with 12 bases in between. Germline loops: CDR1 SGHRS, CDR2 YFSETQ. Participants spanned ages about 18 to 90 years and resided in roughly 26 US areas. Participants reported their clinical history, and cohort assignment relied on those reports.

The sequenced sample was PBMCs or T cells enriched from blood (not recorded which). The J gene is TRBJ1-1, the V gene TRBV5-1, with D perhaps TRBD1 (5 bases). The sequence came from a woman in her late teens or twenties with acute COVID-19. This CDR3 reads CASSLSGMGTEAFF. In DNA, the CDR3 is TGCGCCAGCAGCTTGTCAGGGATGGGAACTGAAGCTTTCTTT.